This T cell receptor beta chain was captured by sequencing in a study of T cell responses to AZD1222 COVID-19 vaccine. Study-level background: Researchers grouped second doses given at about 4 or about 12 weeks into one pool.

The CDR3 is 15 amino acids. V was trimmed by 3 bases and J by 3 bases, leaving 13 bases between them. Germline CDR1 and CDR2: MRHNA and SNTAGT. The method was immunoSEQ multiplex PCR; TCRdb's version includes in-frame clones alone and lacks a portion of them. This sample carries 110,000 or so clones, 85% to 90% of them seen once, and the ten largest clones take approximately 10%. The sample holds one count of this clone. The sequenced sample was peripheral blood, obtained on day 0 of AZD1222 vaccination. The sequence derives from an adult in good health. The gene calls are TRBV6-4 and TRBJ2-3, with D possibly TRBD2 on 6 matching bases. The CDR3 coding sequence is TGTGCCAGCAGTGAGCTAGCGTTAGGAACAGATACGCAGTATTTT. As protein: CASSELALGTDTQYF.